Presented here are 13 T cell receptor beta chains from one specimen sequenced in a study of shared clonotypes between healthy human individuals. Sequencing was performed with immunoSEQ multiplex PCR; in TCRdb, only in-frame clones are kept and a portion is missing. The sample lists around 2,000,000 clones; roughly 94% were seen once. Source material: naive CD4+ T cells sorted from blood. Subset meaning: CD45RA+ positively selected. These receptors all come from a man between 18 and 35 years old in good health.

The chain is built from TRBV6-6 and TRBJ2-1; D is ambiguous. The germline V gene has CDR1 MNHNY and CDR2 SVGAGI (reference sequence). This CDR3 has 13 residues. V was pared by 2 bases and J by 5 bases, with 7 bases between. The CDR3 bases are TGTGCCAGCAGTTACCCCACCAACAATGAGCAGTTCTTC. It is translated as CASSYPTNNEQFF.

This rearrangement joins TRBV5-8 to TRBJ2-1, with 11 bases aligning to TRBD1. Germline CDR1 and CDR2: SGHTS and YDEGEE. This CDR3 has 13 amino acids. The V segment lost 5 bases and the J segment 9 bases; nucleotides outside the gene matches: 4. The CDR3 DNA is TGTGCCAGCAGACGGACAGGGGGCGTTGAGCAGTTCTTC. Amino acid sequence: CASRRTGGVEQFF.

The rearrangement joins TRBV5-1 to TRBJ2-7, with TRBD1 matching 8 bases. CDR1 and CDR2 from the germline V gene are SGHRS and YFSETQ. This CDR3 has 15 residues. J lost 1 base, V lost 3 bases, and 6 bases had no gene match. CDR3 region: CASSSGTGFSYEQYF. The CDR3, as DNA: TGCGCCAGCAGCTCCGGGACAGGATTTTCCTACGAGCAGTACTTC. Full variable domain (rest looked up from reference TRBV5-1 and TRBJ2-7): KAGVTQTPRYLIKTRGQQVTLSCSPISGHRSVSWYQQTPGQGLQFLFEYFSETQRNKGNFPGRFSGRQFSNSRSEMNVSTLELGDSALYLCASSSGTGFSYEQYFGPGTRLTVT.

The V call is TRBV7-2, the J call TRBJ2-1; tentatively, D is TRBD2 (5 bases). V was pared by 3 bases and J by 1 base, with 7 bases between. The CDR3 spans 14 residues. Germline V CDR1 and CDR2: SGHTA, FQGNSA. CDR3 nucleotide sequence: TGTGCCAGCAGCTTTAGACTATCCTACAATGAGCAGTTCTTC. Its protein is CASSFRLSYNEQFF. The whole variable domain, remainder taken from reference TRBV7-2 and TRBJ2-1, is GAGVSQSPSNKVTEKGKDVELRCDPISGHTALYWYRQSLGQGLEFLIYFQGNSAPDKSGLPSDRFSAERTGGSVSTLTIQRTQQEDSAVYLCASSFRLSYNEQFFGPGTRLTVL.

The chain joins TRBV6-5 to TRBJ1-1; no firm D call. The CDR3 has 14 amino acids. V was clipped by 6 bases and J by 2 bases, with 13 bases between them. Germline V CDR1 and CDR2: MNHEY, SVGAGI. This CDR3 is CASRPPEGNTEAFF. In DNA form, the CDR3 reads TGTGCCAGCAGACCCCCGGAGGGCAACACTGAAGCTTTCTTT.

This rearrangement joins TRBV6-1 to TRBJ2-2; TRBD2 matches 14 bases. This CDR3 region has 17 residues. Germline V gives CDR1 MNHNS, CDR2 SASEGT. The V segment lost 4 bases and the J segment 2 bases; nucleotides outside the gene matches: 3. The CDR3 is CASSGLAGGSNTGELFF. As DNA, the CDR3 is TGTGCCAGCAGTGGACTAGCGGGAGGGTCAAACACCGGGGAGCTGTTTTTT.

Details on this clone: A much larger clone lies a single base off, so this may be a read error. The same CDR3 also results from other DNA sequences found in this sample. The genes are TRBV30 and TRBJ2-5; D call uncertain. The CDR3 has 12 residues. The germline gives CDR1 GTSNPN, CDR2 SVGIG (reference sequence). The V and J ends lost 4 bases and 5 bases respectively, with 11 bases between them. The CDR3 loop reads CAWTTNSETQYF. CDR3 DNA sequence: TGTGCCTGGACCACTAACTCTGAGACCCAGTACTTC.

The chain has TRBV10-3 and TRBJ2-1; D is unresolved. The CDR3 has 15 residues. The V gene's germline CDR1 is ENHRY and CDR2 SYGVKD. Trimming removed 0 bases at V and 7 bases at J, with 13 bases between. CDR3 in DNA: TGTGCCATCAGTGAGTCGGGTGGTCGAGTAAATGAGCAGTTCTTC. It translates to CAISESGGRVNEQFF.

This chain links TRBV7-3 with TRBJ2-3, with 8 bases that match TRBD2. CDR1 is SGHTA, CDR2 FQGTGA, per germline. The CDR3 totals 16 residues. V shed 0 bases, J shed 1 base, and the junction held 3 bases outside the gene matches. The CDR3 coding sequence is TGTGCCAGCAGCTTAACACTAGCGGAACGCACAGATACGCAGTATTTT. It yields the protein CASSLTLAERTDTQYF.

The chain recombines TRBV2 with TRBJ1-2; TRBD1 might be the D (5 bases). CDR1 and CDR2 from the germline V gene are SNHLY and FYNNEI. V gave up 3 bases and J gave up 5 bases, with 10 bases separating them. The CDR3 runs to 13 residues. The DNA for the CDR3 is TGTGCCAGCAGTGATGGGGGAAAATATGGCTACACCTTC. Its protein product is CASSDGGKYGYTF.

The rearrangement links TRBV14 to TRBJ2-2; D gene unclear. Trimming shortened V by 1 base and J by 6 bases, and 9 bases separated the two germline ends. Germline CDR1 reads SGHDN; CDR2 reads FVKESK. The CDR3 length is 14 residues. The CDR3 spells CASSQVISPGELFF. The CDR3 nucleotides read TGTGCCAGCAGCCAAGTGATATCGCCCGGGGAGCTGTTTTTT.

V and J are TRBV7-3 and TRBJ2-1; D ambiguous. The CDR3 contains 13 residues. The germline V gene has CDR1 SGHTA and CDR2 FQGTGA. Trimming pared 2 bases from V and 6 bases from J, leaving 8 bases between. CDR3 sequence: CASSLGVFNEQFF. The CDR3 nucleotides are TGTGCCAGCAGCTTAGGGGTCTTCAATGAGCAGTTCTTC.

This chain links TRBV15 with TRBJ2-1; 7 nucleotides agree with TRBD2. J gave up 1 base and V 3 bases, and 6 bases lay outside the gene matches. Germline V gives CDR1 LNHNV, CDR2 YYDKDF (reference sequence). The CDR3 loop spans 16 amino acids. The CDR3 region has the DNA TGTGCCACCAGCAGGCCGCCAGCGGGATCCTACAATGAGCAGTTCTTC. Amino acids: CATSRPPAGSYNEQFF.